Listed below are T cell receptor beta chains from one sample, sequenced in a study of CD8+CD57+ T cells in acquired aplastic anemia. One entry per CDR3 protein results from TCRdb running MiXCR on the reads. The sample has 150,000 to 200,000 distinct CDR3 sequences, 64% seen once. Sequenced material: sorted CD4+, CD8+, or CD8+CD57+ T cells (not recorded which) from PBMCs. Receptors were obtained from a human donor with severe aplastic anemia or a healthy control (not recorded which). The CDR3 runs from the conserved cysteine through the conserved F or W. The order of the fields is CDR3 DNA, CDR3 protein, J gene, D gene, clone size, V gene. D genes are given only for firm matches. Not all rows give a size; the values are once, few, many and, for expanded clones, a class.

DNA: TGTGCCAGCAGGACAGGGGACGGTCAGCCCCAGCATTTT
CDR3: CASRTGDGQPQHF
J: TRBJ1-5
D: TRBD1
size: .
V: TRBV2

DNA: TGTGCCAGCAGCTCGGCTTACGGCAATGAGCAGTTCTTC
CDR3: CASSSAYGNEQFF
J: TRBJ2-1
D: .
size: .
V: TRBV7-2

DNA: TGTGCCAGCAGCTTAGCGCTATCACCCGGACTAGCCAACGAGCAGTACTTC
CDR3: CASSLALSPGLANEQYF
J: TRBJ2-7
D: TRBD2
size: once
V: TRBV7-3

DNA: TGTGCCAGCACCTTCGAGGAGACCCAGTACTTC
CDR3: CASTFEETQYF
J: TRBJ2-5
D: .
size: .
V: TRBV7-9

DNA: TGCGCCAGCAGGTTACGGAGGGACGCTGGAAATGAGCAGTTCTTC
CDR3: CASRLRRDAGNEQFF
J: TRBJ2-1
D: .
size: .
V: TRBV10-1

DNA: TGTGCCAGCAGCTTAGCGTCGGGAACCTACGAGCAGTACTTC
CDR3: CASSLASGTYEQYF
J: TRBJ2-7
D: .
size: many
V: TRBV7-2

DNA: TGTGCCAGCAGCCCTTTCTTAGCGGGGGGAACCTACAATGAGCAGTTCTTC
CDR3: CASSPFLAGGTYNEQFF
J: TRBJ2-1
D: TRBD2
size: many
V: TRBV3-1

DNA: TGTGCCAGCAGCTTAGGGCGGGGGCGCGGCACCGGGGAGCTGTTTTTT
CDR3: CASSLGRGRGTGELFF
J: TRBJ2-2
D: .
size: .
V: TRBV7-9

DNA: TGTGCCAGCAAAAATTCCTACGAGCAGTACTTC
CDR3: CASKNSYEQYF
J: TRBJ2-7
D: .
size: .
V: TRBV9

DNA: TGTGCCAGCAGTGAAGGGGAGGATCAGCCCCAGCATTTT
CDR3: CASSEGEDQPQHF
J: TRBJ1-5
D: .
size: .
V: TRBV2

DNA: TGTGCCAGCAGCTCGGACAGGGGGCGTATGACGGACACCGGGGAGCTGTTTTTT
CDR3: CASSSDRGRMTDTGELFF
J: TRBJ2-2
D: TRBD1
size: many
V: TRBV11-3

DNA: TGTGCCAGCAGCTTGCGTCCACGGGACCAGTCCTACGAGCAGTACTTC
CDR3: CASSLRPRDQSYEQYF
J: TRBJ2-7
D: .
size: .
V: TRBV9

DNA: TGCGCCAGCAGCCTAGCGGGGGTGAGGGGGGAGACCCAGTACTTC
CDR3: CASSLAGVRGETQYF
J: TRBJ2-5
D: TRBD2
size: .
V: TRBV5-1

DNA: TGTGCCACCAGCAGAGATAGGGGCAACAACTATGGCTACACCTTC
CDR3: CATSRDRGNNYGYTF
J: TRBJ1-2
D: .
size: .
V: TRBV15

DNA: TGTGCCAGTAGTCCCGCGGGGGTAGGCACTGAAGCTTTCTTT
CDR3: CASSPAGVGTEAFF
J: TRBJ1-1
D: .
size: .
V: TRBV19

DNA: TGTGCCAGCAGTTACGAGGATGAGCAGTTCTTC
CDR3: CASSYEDEQFF
J: TRBJ2-1
D: .
size: .
V: TRBV6-1

DNA: TGCAGTGCTAGGGCACCGGGACTAGACACCGGGGAGCTGTTTTTT
CDR3: CSARAPGLDTGELFF
J: TRBJ2-2
D: TRBD2
size: .
V: TRBV20-1

DNA: TGTGCCAGCAGTGATAATTCCAATACGCAGTATTTT
CDR3: CASSDNSNTQYF
J: TRBJ2-3
D: .
size: .
V: TRBV2

DNA: TGTGCCAGTAGTATAGGAGGGGGTCACTATGGCTACACCTTC
CDR3: CASSIGGGHYGYTF
J: TRBJ1-2
D: .
size: once
V: TRBV19

DNA: TGTGCCAGCAGCGAATATTCAACAGGGTCCACCGGGGAGCTGTTTTTT
CDR3: CASSEYSTGSTGELFF
J: TRBJ2-2
D: .
size: many
V: TRBV11-2

DNA: TGTGCCAGCAGTTTCGCCGGAGACAGGGCTTTCTTT
CDR3: CASSFAGDRAFF
J: TRBJ1-1
D: .
size: once
V: TRBV12-3/TRBV12-4

DNA: TGTGCCAGCAGTTACTCGGAGGGAGCCTACGAGCAGTACTTC
CDR3: CASSYSEGAYEQYF
J: TRBJ2-7
D: .
size: many
V: TRBV6-2/TRBV6-3

DNA: TGTGCCAGCAGCCCCGGACTCTTGGGCACTGAAGCTTTCTTT
CDR3: CASSPGLLGTEAFF
J: TRBJ1-1
D: .
size: many
V: TRBV7-3

DNA: TGTGCCAGCAGGACTGGGGTCACTCCCGGGCCCCAGTACTTC
CDR3: CASRTGVTPGPQYF
J: TRBJ2-5
D: .
size: .
V: TRBV5-6

DNA: TGTGCCAGTACCGTCAAGGGGTCGGACTATGGCTACACCTTC
CDR3: CASTVKGSDYGYTF
J: TRBJ1-2
D: .
size: .
V: TRBV19

DNA: TGTGCCAGCAGTCCTACAGGGTCTGGCTACACCTTC
CDR3: CASSPTGSGYTF
J: TRBJ1-2
D: .
size: .
V: TRBV7-9

DNA: TGTGCCAGCAGTGCCGCCGATACGCAGTATTTT
CDR3: CASSAADTQYF
J: TRBJ2-3
D: .
size: .
V: TRBV2

DNA: TGTGCCAGCAGCCCCCCGCTAGCGGGCGCCTGGGAGCAGTACTTC
CDR3: CASSPPLAGAWEQYF
J: TRBJ2-7
D: TRBD2
size: once
V: TRBV7-6

DNA: TGCAGCCCGACCGTCCCTTGGGACAGGGGCCTCGAGCAGTACTTC
CDR3: CSPTVPWDRGLEQYF
J: TRBJ2-7
D: TRBD1
size: .
V: TRBV29-1

DNA: TGTGCCAGCAGCATGGGACAGGGGAATTCACCCCTCCACTTT
CDR3: CASSMGQGNSPLHF
J: TRBJ1-6
D: TRBD1
size: .
V: TRBV7-3

DNA: TGTGCCAGCAGTTTGGGGAGGGCCGCGAGGGCTTTCTTT
CDR3: CASSLGRAARAFF
J: TRBJ1-1
D: .
size: .
V: TRBV2

DNA: TGTGCCAGCAGCGGATGGACAGGGGAGGACGGGGAGCTGTTTTTT
CDR3: CASSGWTGEDGELFF
J: TRBJ2-2
D: TRBD1
size: .
V: TRBV9

DNA: TGTGCCAGCGGCTTAACGACGCGGAACACCGGGGAGCTGTTTTTT
CDR3: CASGLTTRNTGELFF
J: TRBJ2-2
D: .
size: .
V: TRBV7-3

DNA: TGTGCCAGCAGCGTAGAAGGGACAGATACGCAGTATTTT
CDR3: CASSVEGTDTQYF
J: TRBJ2-3
D: .
size: .
V: TRBV9

DNA: TGTGCCAGTAGTATAGATCAGGAAAGCAATCAGCCCCAGCATTTT
CDR3: CASSIDQESNQPQHF
J: TRBJ1-5
D: .
size: .
V: TRBV19

DNA: TGTGCCAGCAGCCAGGGACAGGGCAATGAGCAGTTCTTC
CDR3: CASSQGQGNEQFF
J: TRBJ2-1
D: TRBD1
size: .
V: TRBV7-9

DNA: TGCAGCGTTCGTCTCGGGACTGAAGCTTTCTTT
CDR3: CSVRLGTEAFF
J: TRBJ1-1
D: .
size: many
V: TRBV29-1

DNA: TGTGCCAGCAGCGTCAAGGCAGACGGAGAGCAGTACTTC
CDR3: CASSVKADGEQYF
J: TRBJ2-7
D: .
size: .
V: TRBV9

DNA: TGCAGTGCTAGCACCTCTGACGGGAGCGGGAGGCAGTACTTC
CDR3: CSASTSDGSGRQYF
J: TRBJ2-7
D: TRBD2
size: .
V: TRBV20-1

DNA: TGTGCCAGCAGCCCCACGTTGAATTCACCCCTCCACTTT
CDR3: CASSPTLNSPLHF
J: TRBJ1-6
D: .
size: .
V: TRBV7-8

DNA: TGTGCCAGTAGTATAGACGGTTTTGGTCGCCAGGCCCAAGCTTTCTTT
CDR3: CASSIDGFGRQAQAFF
J: TRBJ1-1
D: .
size: .
V: TRBV19

DNA: TGTGCCAGCAGCCCGAGGACCGCTGTAGGGACCGGGGAGCTGTTTTTT
CDR3: CASSPRTAVGTGELFF
J: TRBJ2-2
D: .
size: many
V: TRBV7-8